This T cell receptor beta chain was observed in a study of blood T cell repertoires in COVID-19. On the study more broadly: Collection of acute and convalescent COVID-19 samples took place in the United States, Italy and Spain.

Trimming stripped 4 bases from V and 8 bases from J, with 18 bases between. Per the germline V gene, CDR1 is MNHEY and CDR2 is SVGEGT. The CDR3 is 15 residues long. In the original workflow: Cell counts per sample came from amplifying reference gene primers. Here immunoSEQ multiplex PCR was the method, and the copy in TCRdb shows in-frame clones only, minus some. The DNA was the basis for D and trimming; V, J and clone size are from that table. The sample carries approximately 50,000 clones, roughly 90% recorded once. The chain couples TRBV6-2 or TRBV6-3 to TRBJ2-1; D not resolved. This TCR derives from a human donor in a cohort sampled during active COVID-19. The specimen was peripheral blood. For the CDR3, the DNA is TGTGCCAGCAGTTCCCCGCACCAGGTATGGGATGAGCAGTTCTTC. Protein: CASSSPHQVWDEQFF.